This entry lists 10 T cell receptor beta chains sequenced from one sample in a study of blood T cell repertoires in COVID-19. Using immunoSEQ multiplex PCR, the repertoire was profiled, and TCRdb retains in-frame clones only, with some absent. Among approximately 210,000 clones listed, 70% to 90% were seen once. Sequenced material: peripheral blood. These receptors all stem from a woman in her forties with acute or convalescent COVID-19.

CDR3 sequence: CASSHTGNQPQHF. The CDR3 DNA follows: TGTGCCAGCAGCCATACAGGGAATCAGCCCCAGCATTTT. The gene calls are TRBV27 and TRBJ1-5; perhaps TRBD1 as D (6 bases). The germline gives CDR1 MNHEY, CDR2 SMNVEV (reference sequence). The CDR3 extends over 13 amino acids. The ends were cut back, 6 bases at V and 4 bases at J, with 10 bases in the middle.

This chain connects TRBV19 to TRBJ2-2; 7 bases align to TRBD2. CDR1 is LNHDA, CDR2 SQIVND, per germline (reference sequence). The CDR3 has 15 amino acids. V shed 2 bases and J 9 bases; nucleotides not matched to a gene: 9. CDR3 coding DNA: TGTGCCAGTAGTATACCCGGGGGGAGGAGCAGGGAGCTGTTTTTT. Encoded protein: CASSIPGGRSRELFF.

As to this clone: Other DNA sequences from this sample encode an identical CDR3 as well. The chain links TRBV6-6 to TRBJ1-1, with TRBD1 as a possible D gene (5 bases). Germline CDR1 is MNHNY and CDR2 is SVGAGI (reference sequence). This CDR3 is 12 amino acids long. Trimming removed 5 bases at V and 8 bases at J, with 12 bases between. Here the CDR3 DNA reads TGTGCCAGCAGTCCCCGGGGGGGGGAAGCTTTCTTT. This sequence encodes CASSPRGGEAFF.

This chain uses TRBV21-1 with TRBJ1-4; TRBD1, as called in the table, went unchecked against the DNA. TRBV21-1 is assigned pseudogene status. The CDR3 covers 18 residues. CDR3 amino acids: CASSKVFVRDRGPEKLFF. CDR3 DNA sequence: TGTGCCAGCAGCAAAGTGTTCGTGCGGGACAGGGGGCCTGAAAAACTGTTTTTT.

The J gene is TRBJ1-1, the V gene TRBV10-3, with D maybe TRBD1 (6 bases). V lost 3 bases, J lost 1 base, and 12 bases lay in between. Germline V CDR1 and CDR2: ENHRY, SYGVKD. This CDR3 is 15 amino acids long. The CDR3 spells CAISDPLTGNTEAFF. The CDR3 bases are TGTGCCATCAGTGACCCCTTGACAGGGAACACTGAAGCTTTCTTT.

The V gene is TRBV24-1, the J gene TRBJ2-2; the match to TRBD2 covers 11 bases. Per the germline V gene, CDR1 is KGHDR and CDR2 is SFDVKD. This CDR3 has 18 amino acids. After removal of 6 bases from V and 1 base from J, the junction contained 9 bases not matched to a gene. CDR3 bases: TGTGCCACCAGTAGTAGGGCTAGCGGGGGGCAGAACACCGGGGAGCTGTTTTTT. It encodes CATSSRASGGQNTGELFF.

The chain recombines TRBV4-1 with TRBJ2-2, with D perhaps TRBD1 (5 bases). This CDR3 comprises 14 residues. The V gene lost 1 base and the J gene lost 8 bases, with 11 bases spanning the gap. Germline CDR1 is MGHRA and CDR2 is YSYEKL. CDR3 nucleotides: TGCGCCAGCAGCCAAGGGTCAGGGTTGGGGGAGCTGTTTTTT. Amino acid sequence: CASSQGSGLGELFF.

This chain joins TRBV6-5 and TRBJ1-1, with D possibly matching TRBD1 (5 bases). Germline CDR1 and CDR2: MNHEY and SVGAGI. V lost 7 bases and J lost 10, with 13 bases in between. The CDR3 length is 11 residues. As DNA, the CDR3 is TGTGCCAGCACCAACGGGGGGGTAGCTTTCTTT. Translation gives CASTNGGVAFF.

CDR3 sequence (DNA): TGTGCCAGCTCACCTGGGGAGGGCGAAAATTCACCCCTCCACTTT. This sequence encodes CASSPGEGENSPLHF. V is TRBV18 and J is TRBJ1-6; D remains ambiguous. Germline lookup yields CDR1 KGHSH and CDR2 LQKENI. V was clipped by 3 bases and J by 7 bases, with 13 bases between them. There are 15 residues in the CDR3.

The chain joins TRBV27 to TRBJ2-4; D call uncertain. The germline V and J ends were trimmed by 3 bases and 1 base, with 16 bases remaining between them. CDR3 length: 17 residues. Germline V lookup: CDR1 MNHEY, CDR2 SMNVEV (reference sequence). CDR3 residues: CASSLGDTEFAKNIQYF. In DNA, the CDR3 is TGTGCCAGCAGTTTGGGTGACACCGAATTTGCCAAAAACATTCAGTACTTC.